Described below is a single TCR beta chain sequence and its context. This clone appeared once. The specificity of this receptor is unknown. Base qualities were left out, and no much larger clone turns up one base away. These data are taken from a study of T cell changes during pregnancy in multiple sclerosis (dated by TCRdb to the late 2010s). As for the study more broadly: The study examined how the T cell repertoire changed over the course of pregnancy in women with multiple sclerosis.

Trimming leaves V shorter by 5 bases and J shorter by 1 base, with the junction holding 10 bases beyond the gene matches. Inclusive of the bounding cysteine and phenylalanine, the CDR3 is 16 residues long. This entry keeps only the CDR3 DNA: 48 bases, framed from base 1. From the germline V gene, CDR1 is LGHNA and CDR2 is YNFKEQ. The library relied on the immunoSEQ multiplex PCR assay. What TCRdb holds here is the immuneACCESS table cut down to in-frame rearrangements. Part of the clones is not present; checked against another copy, under half of the missing clones reflect an unresolved V gene, and the others are unexplained. The sample yields some 29,000 clones; 75% to 95% were counted once. Of the sample, under 8% is held by the ten largest clones.

The starting material was CD8+ T cells from peripheral blood mononuclear cells, obtained before pregnancy. The sequence was collected from a female donor with multiple sclerosis, enrolled in a pregnancy study. The chain employs TRBV4-2 and TRBJ1-2, with 7 junctional bases fitting TRBD1. Here is the DNA: TGTGCCAGCAGCACTGGGACAGCGACATTTAACTATGGCTACACCTTC. The translation is CASSTGTATFNYGYTF.